This T cell receptor (beta chain) was identified during a study of cytomegalovirus exposure and HLA in healthy donors. This cohort consisted of healthy bone marrow donors. CDR3 length: 16 residues. Germline trimming cut 2 bases from V and 5 bases from J; bases unmatched to any gene: 4. CDR1 is MNHEY, CDR2 SVGAGI, per germline. Study-level results: In vitro experiments confirmed that three CMV-associated chains were specific for CMV antigens. Solely CMV serostatus was available to characterize immune exposure.

Researchers ran the PCR with 60 Vbeta and 13 Jbeta primers. Produced via immunoSEQ multiplex PCR; TCRdb's table is partial and in-frame only. The sample records 150,000 to 200,000 clones, around 78% being singletons. With regard to this clone: The target antigen is unknown.

The origin of this receptor is a woman aged 35 to 49 in good health and CMV-seronegative. The chain employs TRBV6-5 and TRBJ2-2; TRBD2 aligns across 11 bases. Sequenced material: PBMCs. DNA for the CDR3: TGTGCCAGCAGTTACCCCGGGACTAGCGGTACCGGGGAGCTGTTTTTT. Translation gives CASSYPGTSGTGELFF.